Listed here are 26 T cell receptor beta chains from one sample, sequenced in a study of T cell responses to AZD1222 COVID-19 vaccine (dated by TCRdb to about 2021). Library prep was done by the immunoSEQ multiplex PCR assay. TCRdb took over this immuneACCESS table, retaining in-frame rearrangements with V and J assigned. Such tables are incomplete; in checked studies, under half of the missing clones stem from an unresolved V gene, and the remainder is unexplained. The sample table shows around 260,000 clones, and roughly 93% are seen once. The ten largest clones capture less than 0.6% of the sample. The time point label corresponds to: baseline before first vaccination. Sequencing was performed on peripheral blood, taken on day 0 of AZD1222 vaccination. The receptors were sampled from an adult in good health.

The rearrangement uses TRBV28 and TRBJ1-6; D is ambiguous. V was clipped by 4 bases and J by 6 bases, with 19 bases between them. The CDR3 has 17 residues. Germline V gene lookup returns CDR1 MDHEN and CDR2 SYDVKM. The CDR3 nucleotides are TGTGCCAGCAGTTCTAACCCGGACCCTGCGAGTAATTCACCCCTCCACTTT. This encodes CASSSNPDPASNSPLHF. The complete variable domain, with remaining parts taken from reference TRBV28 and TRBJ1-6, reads DVKVTQSSRYLVKRTGEKVFLECVQDMDHENMFWYRQDPGLGLRLIYFSYDVKMKEKGDIPEGYSVSREKKERFSLILESASTNQTSMYLCASSSNPDPASNSPLHFGNGTRLTVT.

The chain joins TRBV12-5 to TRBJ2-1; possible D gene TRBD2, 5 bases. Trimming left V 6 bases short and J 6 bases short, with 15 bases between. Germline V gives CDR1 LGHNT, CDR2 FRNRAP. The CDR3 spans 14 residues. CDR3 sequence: CASGPGGLGNEQFF. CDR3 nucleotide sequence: TGTGCTAGTGGCCCGGGCGGGCTCGGCAATGAGCAGTTCTTC.

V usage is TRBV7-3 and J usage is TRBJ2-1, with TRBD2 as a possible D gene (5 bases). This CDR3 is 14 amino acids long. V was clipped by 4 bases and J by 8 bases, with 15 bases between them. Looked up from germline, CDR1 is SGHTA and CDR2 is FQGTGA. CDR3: CASSSGLPGDEQFF. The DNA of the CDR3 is TGTGCCAGCAGCTCCGGACTTCCCGGCGATGAGCAGTTCTTC.

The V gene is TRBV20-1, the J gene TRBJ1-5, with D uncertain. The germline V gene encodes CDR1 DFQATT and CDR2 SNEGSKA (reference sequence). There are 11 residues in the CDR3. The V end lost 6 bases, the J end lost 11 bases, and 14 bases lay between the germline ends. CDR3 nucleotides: TGCAGTGCCCCCGTCGGGGTGGCCCAGCATTTT. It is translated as CSAPVGVAQHF.

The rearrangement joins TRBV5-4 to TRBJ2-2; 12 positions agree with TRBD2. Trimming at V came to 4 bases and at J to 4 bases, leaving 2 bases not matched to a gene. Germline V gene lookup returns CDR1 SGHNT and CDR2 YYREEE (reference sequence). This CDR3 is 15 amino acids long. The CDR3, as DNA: TGTGCCAGCAGCCGACTAGCGGGGGTCACCGGGGAGCTGTTTTTT. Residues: CASSRLAGVTGELFF.

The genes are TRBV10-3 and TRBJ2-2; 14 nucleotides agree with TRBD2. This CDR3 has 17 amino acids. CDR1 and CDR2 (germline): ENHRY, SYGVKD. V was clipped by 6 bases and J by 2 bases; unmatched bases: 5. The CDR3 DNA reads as TGTGCCATCAGCCCGGGACTAGCGGGAGTAAACACCGGGGAGCTGTTTTTT. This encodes CAISPGLAGVNTGELFF.

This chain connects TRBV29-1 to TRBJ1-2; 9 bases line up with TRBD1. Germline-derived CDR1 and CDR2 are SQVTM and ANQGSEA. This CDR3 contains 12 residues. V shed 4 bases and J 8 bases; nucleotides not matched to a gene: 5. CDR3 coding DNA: TGCAGCGTTGTGGGACAGGGAGGGGGCTACACCTTC. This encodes CSVVGQGGGYTF.

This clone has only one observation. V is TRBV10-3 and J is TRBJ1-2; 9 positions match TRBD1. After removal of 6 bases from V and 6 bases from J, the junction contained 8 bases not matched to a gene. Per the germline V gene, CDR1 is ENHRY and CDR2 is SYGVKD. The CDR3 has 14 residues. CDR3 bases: TGTGCCATCAGACCGGGACAGGGATTGGATGGCTACACCTTC. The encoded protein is CAIRPGQGLDGYTF.

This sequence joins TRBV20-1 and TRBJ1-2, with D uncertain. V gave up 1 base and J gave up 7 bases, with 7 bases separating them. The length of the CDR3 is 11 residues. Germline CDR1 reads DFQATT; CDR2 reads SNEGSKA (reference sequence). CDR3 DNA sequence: TGCAGTGCTAGAGGAGGTAGTGGCTACACCTTC. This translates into CSARGGSGYTF.

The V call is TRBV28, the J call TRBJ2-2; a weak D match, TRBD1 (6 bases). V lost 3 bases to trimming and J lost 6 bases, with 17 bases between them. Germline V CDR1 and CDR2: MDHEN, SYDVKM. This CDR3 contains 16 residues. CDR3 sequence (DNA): TGTGCCAGCAGTTTCTCGGCAGGGGCAGGCCCCGGGGAGCTGTTTTTT. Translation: CASSFSAGAGPGELFF.

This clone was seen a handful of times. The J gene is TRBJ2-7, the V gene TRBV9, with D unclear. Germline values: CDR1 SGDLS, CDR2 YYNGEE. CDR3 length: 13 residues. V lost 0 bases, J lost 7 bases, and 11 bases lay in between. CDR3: CASSVEIGEEQYF. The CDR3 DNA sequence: TGTGCCAGCAGCGTAGAGATAGGTGAGGAGCAGTACTTC.

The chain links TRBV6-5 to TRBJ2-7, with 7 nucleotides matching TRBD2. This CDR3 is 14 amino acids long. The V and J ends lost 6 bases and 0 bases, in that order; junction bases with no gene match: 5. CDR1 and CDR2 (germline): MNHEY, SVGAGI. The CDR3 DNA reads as TGTGCCAGCAGAATCGGACTAGGCTCCTACGAGCAGTACTTC. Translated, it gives CASRIGLGSYEQYF.

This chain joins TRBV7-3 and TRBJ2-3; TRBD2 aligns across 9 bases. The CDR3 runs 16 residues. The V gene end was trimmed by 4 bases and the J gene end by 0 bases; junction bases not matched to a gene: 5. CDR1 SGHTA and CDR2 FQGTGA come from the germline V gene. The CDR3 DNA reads TGTGCCAGCAGCTCCAGACTAGCGGTAAGCACAGATACGCAGTATTTT. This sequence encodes CASSSRLAVSTDTQYF.

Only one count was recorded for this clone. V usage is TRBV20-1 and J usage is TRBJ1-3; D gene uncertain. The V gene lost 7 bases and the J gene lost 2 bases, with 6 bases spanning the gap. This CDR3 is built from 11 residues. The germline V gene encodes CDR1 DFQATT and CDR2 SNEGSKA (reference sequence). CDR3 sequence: CSVLAGNTIYF. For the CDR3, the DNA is TGCAGTGTGTTAGCTGGAAACACCATATATTTT.

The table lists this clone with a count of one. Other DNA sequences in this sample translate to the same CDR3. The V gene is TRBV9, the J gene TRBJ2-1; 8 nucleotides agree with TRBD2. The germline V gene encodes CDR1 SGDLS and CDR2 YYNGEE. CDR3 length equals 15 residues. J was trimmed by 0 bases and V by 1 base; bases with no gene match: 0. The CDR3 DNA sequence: TGTGCCAGCAGCGTAAGCGGGAGCTCCTACAATGAGCAGTTCTTC. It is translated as CASSVSGSSYNEQFF.

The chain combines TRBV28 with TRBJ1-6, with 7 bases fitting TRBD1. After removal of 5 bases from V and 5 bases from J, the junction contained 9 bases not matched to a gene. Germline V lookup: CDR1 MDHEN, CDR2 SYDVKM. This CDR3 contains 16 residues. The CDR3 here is CASSNTGALNNSPLHF. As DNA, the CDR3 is TGTGCCAGCAGTAACACAGGGGCCCTCAATAATTCACCCCTCCACTTT. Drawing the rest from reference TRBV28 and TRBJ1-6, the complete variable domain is DVKVTQSSRYLVKRTGEKVFLECVQDMDHENMFWYRQDPGLGLRLIYFSYDVKMKEKGDIPEGYSVSREKKERFSLILESASTNQTSMYLCASSNTGALNNSPLHFGNGTRLTVT.

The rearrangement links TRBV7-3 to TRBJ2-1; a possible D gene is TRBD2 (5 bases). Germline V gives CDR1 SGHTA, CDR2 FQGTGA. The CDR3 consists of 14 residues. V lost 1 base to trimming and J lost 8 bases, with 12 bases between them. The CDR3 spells CASSLNRGRDEQFF. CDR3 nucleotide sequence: TGTGCCAGCAGCTTAAACCGGGGTCGGGATGAGCAGTTCTTC.

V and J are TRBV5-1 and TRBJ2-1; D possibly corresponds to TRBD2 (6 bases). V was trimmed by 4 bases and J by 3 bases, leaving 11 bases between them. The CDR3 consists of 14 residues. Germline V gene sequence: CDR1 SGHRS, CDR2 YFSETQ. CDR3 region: CASSTGTFYNEQFF. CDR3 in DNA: TGCGCCAGCAGCACTGGGACTTTCTACAATGAGCAGTTCTTC.

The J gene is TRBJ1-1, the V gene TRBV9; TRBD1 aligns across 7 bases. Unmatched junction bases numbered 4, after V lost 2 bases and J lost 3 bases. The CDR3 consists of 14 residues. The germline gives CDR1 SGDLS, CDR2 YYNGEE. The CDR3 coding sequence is TGTGCCAGCAGCGTCGGGACAGTCTACACTGAAGCTTTCTTT. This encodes CASSVGTVYTEAFF.

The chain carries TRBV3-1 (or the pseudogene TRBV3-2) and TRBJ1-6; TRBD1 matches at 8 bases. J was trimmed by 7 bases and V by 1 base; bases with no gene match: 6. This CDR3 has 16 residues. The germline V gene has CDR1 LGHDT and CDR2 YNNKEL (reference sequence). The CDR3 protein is CASSQGSGQVNSPLHF. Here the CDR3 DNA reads TGTGCCAGCAGCCAAGGTTCGGGACAGGTCAATTCACCCCTCCACTTT.

The CDR3 loop reads CASSTSGTSASGELFF. Written as DNA, the CDR3 is TGTGCCAGCAGTACCTCCGGGACTAGCGCGTCCGGGGAGCTGTTTTTT. The gene calls are TRBV6-2 or TRBV6-3 and TRBJ2-2, with TRBD2 identical over 10 bases. Germline-derived CDR1 and CDR2 are MNHEY and SVGEGT. The CDR3 totals 16 residues. The trim removed 5 bases at V and 6 bases at J, leaving 9 bases unmatched.

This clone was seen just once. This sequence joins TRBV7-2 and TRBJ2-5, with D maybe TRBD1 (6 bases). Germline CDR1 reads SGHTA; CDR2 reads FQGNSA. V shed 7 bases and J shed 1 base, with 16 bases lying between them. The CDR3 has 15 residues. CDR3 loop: CASNPDRTIQETQYF. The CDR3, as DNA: TGTGCCAGCAACCCCGACAGGACCATCCAAGAGACCCAGTACTTC. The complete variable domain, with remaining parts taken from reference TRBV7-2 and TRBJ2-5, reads GAGVSQSPSNKVTEKGKDVELRCDPISGHTALYWYRQSLGQGLEFLIYFQGNSAPDKSGLPSDRFSAERTGGSVSTLTIQRTQQEDSAVYLCASNPDRTIQETQYFGPGTRLLVL.

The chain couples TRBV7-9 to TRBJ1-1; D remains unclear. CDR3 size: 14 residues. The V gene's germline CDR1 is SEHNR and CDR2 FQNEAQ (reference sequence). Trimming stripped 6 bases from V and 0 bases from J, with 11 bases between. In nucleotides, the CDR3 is TGTGCCAGCAGTCGCGGCAGCATGAACACTGAAGCTTTCTTT. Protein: CASSRGSMNTEAFF.

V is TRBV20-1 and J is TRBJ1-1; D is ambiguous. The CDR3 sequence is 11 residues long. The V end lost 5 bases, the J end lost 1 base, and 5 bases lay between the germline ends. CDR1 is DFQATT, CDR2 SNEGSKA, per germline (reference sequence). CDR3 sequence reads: CSASKNTEAFF. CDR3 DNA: TGCAGTGCTTCTAAGAACACTGAAGCTTTCTTT.

The CDR3 DNA reads TGTGCCAGCAGCCTGGACAGGGGGAGGGAAAAACTGTTTTTT. It specifies CASSLDRGREKLFF. The chain joins TRBV7-9 to TRBJ1-4; 10 bases agree with TRBD1. Germline trimming cut 5 bases from V and 8 bases from J; bases unmatched to any gene: 5. The CDR3 extends over 14 amino acids. Germline lookup yields CDR1 SEHNR and CDR2 FQNEAQ (reference sequence).

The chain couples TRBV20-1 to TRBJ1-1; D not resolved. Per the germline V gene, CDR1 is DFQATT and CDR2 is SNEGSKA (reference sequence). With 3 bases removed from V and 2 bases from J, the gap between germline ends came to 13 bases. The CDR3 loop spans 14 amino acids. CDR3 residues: CSASDTNRNTEAFF. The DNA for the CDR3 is TGCAGTGCTAGTGACACCAATAGAAACACTGAAGCTTTCTTT.